This T cell receptor beta chain was captured by sequencing in a study of CD8 T cells in Susac syndrome. Study-wide context: Within the group of sequenced Susac syndrome patients, more than 5 had active disease and about 8 were in remission. Patients with Susac syndrome were therapy-naive, on corticosteroids, or on intravenous immunoglobulin alone at the time that blood was drawn.

RNA in amounts of roughly 0.5 to 1 ug was reverse transcribed with random hexamers. Across 54 Vbeta and 13 Jbeta, TCR beta CDR3 was amplified with immunoSEQ multiplex PCR. TCRdb itself ran the immunoSEQ multiplex PCR reads through MiXCR, one entry per CDR3 protein. Altogether 200,000 to 250,000 distinct CDR3 sequences are present, approximately 94% being singletons, with the ten largest covering under 0.2%. CDR1 SEHNR and CDR2 FQNEAQ come from the germline V gene (reference sequence). The CDR3 spans 16 residues. Trimming stripped 5 bases from V and 0 bases from J, with 15 bases between. FACS was used to enrich TEMRA cells, whereas the CD8+ and CD4+ T cells were obtained by negative isolation.

This clonotype originated in a human donor with Susac syndrome. Sequencing was done on a sample of CD4+ T cells from PBMCs. The chain employs TRBV7-9 and TRBJ2-3, with D possibly TRBD1 on 5 matching bases. CDR3 region: CASSLQVSQSTDTQYF. Written as DNA, the CDR3 is TGTGCCAGCAGCCTACAGGTCTCCCAAAGCACAGATACGCAGTATTTT. The full variable domain, with the rest looked up from reference TRBV7-9 and TRBJ2-3, is DTGVSQNPRHKITKRGQNVTFRCDPISEHNRLYWYRQTLGQGPEFLTYFQNEAQLEKSRLLSDRFSAERPKGSFSTLEIQRTEQGDSAMYLCASSLQVSQSTDTQYFGPGTRLTVL.